What follows describes a single T cell receptor (beta chain). The antigen it recognizes is unknown. Nothing much larger sits one base from this clone, and base qualities are not available. This sample is part of a study of cytomegalovirus exposure and HLA in healthy donors (dated by TCRdb to about 2017). About the investigation overall: An earlier analysis of approximately 640 of the donors reported roughly 300 Gb of sequence data and 117 million unique TCR beta sequences from about 200 million T cells. Of the 300 to 450 genotyped donors, less than 85% were placed in the genetic ancestry cluster associated with self-reported Caucasian donors. Approximately 330 gigabases of sequencing data and roughly 81 million unique TCR sequences made up an early release that covered fewer than 650 HLA-typed donors. Every repertoire in the discovery cohort had been generated on one and the same sequencing platform. Genome-wide SNP genotypes for about 65% of the roughly 700 donors were used in a later genetic analysis, which treated that subset as a discovery cohort. Roughly five DR-DQ haplotypes were handled as single units for association and clustering, since linkage in the cohort was strong. To predict cytomegalovirus infection status, the study brought together high-throughput TCR immunosequencing, statistical association of individual TCRs with disease status, and machine learning. The study profiled the T cell repertoires of more than 500 subjects by immunosequencing and related them to cytomegalovirus serostatus. HLA typing covered class I and class II loci at four-digit resolution. Typing coverage differed by locus: A, B, C, DRB1 and DQB1 were typed in roughly 629-630 donors, DQA1 in 500 to 550, DPA1 in 600 to 610, and DPB1 in 450 to 480. The aim of the study was to test whether cataloging public T cell receptors could identify signatures of past pathogen exposure. In the later analysis, no new phenotypic data were used to find candidate immune exposures; instead, reliance was placed on TCR beta sequences and their occurrence across donors. Donor age, sex, ethnicity and CMV serostatus were compiled alongside the repertoire data. On average, roughly 200,000 unique TCR beta nucleotide sequences were sequenced per donor among fewer than 500 genotyped donors of the cohort, with 15% to 20% of those sequences being non-productive. In a later analysis, previously published TCR beta repertoires from roughly 710 donors were re-analyzed and high-resolution HLA genotyping was added so that TCR occurrence patterns could be studied. A separate validation cohort of 100 to 150 different subjects was used in addition to the approximately 640-subject first cohort. An earlier analysis of around 580 of the donors used high-throughput TCR beta sequencing to judge whether each TCR beta V gene segment behaved as functional or pseudogenic.

The cohort was made up of about 610 healthy bone marrow donors. At the time of sampling, every cohort member was nominally healthy, though immune exposures that went unrecorded were likely present. The donor tested CMV seropositive, placing the donor among the 310 or so seropositive members of the cohort. Each donor provided a peripheral blood sample, and peripheral blood mononuclear cells were used for TCR beta sequencing. Genomic DNA was extracted from the blood cell samples with the Qiagen DNeasy Blood Extraction Kit. Broad study findings and their caveats: This cohort had only TCR beta chains sequenced, and the lack of alpha or paired-chain data limited which features could be detected. A later genetic analysis associated a missense DCLRE1C variant with V-gene and J-gene trimming of TCR beta chains, and an independent cohort replicated the association. A total of 150 to 200 TCR beta chains were listed by the study as associated with cytomegalovirus. A group of highly shared sequence variants was considered likely to be a technical artifact of the sequencing pipeline. Compared with the approximately 670-donor mean, donors in an Asian-associated ancestry cluster had fewer N-insertions in productive TCRs, according to a later genetic analysis. In a later analysis, HLA-associated TCR beta chains were found to be more clonally expanded and to have lower generation probabilities than equally common non-associated chains. In a later analysis, several top co-occurrence clusters were reported to appear linked to parvovirus B19, influenza, CMV and Epstein-Barr virus. In a later analysis, around 17,000 TCR beta sequences were associated with specific HLA alleles at a false discovery rate of 0.05. Correlated functional status among segregating V segments might reflect linkage disequilibrium, but an unknown experimental factor could not be ruled out. A few of the identified cytomegalovirus-associated TCR beta chains were confirmed in vitro to be specific for cytomegalovirus antigens. Because counts were too low, about 15 rarely observed V segments, including chromosome 9 orphons, were left out of the earlier analysis of 587 of the donors. In an earlier analysis of roughly 560 of the donors, most TCR beta V segments were observed in productive rearrangements about 87% or about 30% of the time, broadly matching IMGT annotations. Most TCR sequences were seen in very few donors, while some public TCRs were found in many individuals. For the cohort, immune exposure information was limited to CMV serostatus. According to a later analysis, TCR association rates differed among HLA loci, with DRB1 alleles showing the most associated TCRs and HLA-C alleles showing the fewest. The authors suggested that the approach could potentially be extended to other disease states and immunological phenotypes. In both the original and validation cohorts, the classifier was reported to diagnose cytomegalovirus status with high specificity and sensitivity. Assigning TCR associations to individual alleles was difficult when HLA alleles, especially DR and DQ, strongly co-occurred. A later analysis found that most CMV-associated TCR beta chains appeared HLA-restricted, with HLA associations seemingly driven largely by CMV exposure. Presence/absence analyses assumed roughly uniform sequencing depth across donors, an assumption that may not hold. A further reported finding was that TCR beta sequences accurately predicted the HLA-A and HLA-B alleles for most subjects in the first cohort. Because some donors lacked HLA typing at each locus, the association tests relied only on the typed subset.

Library preparation employed the immunoSEQ multiplex PCR assay. The multiplex PCR relied on a mix of 60 forward primers for TCR Vbeta segments and 13 reverse primers for TCR Jbeta segments. The CDR3 region of rearranged TCR beta genes was amplified from genomic DNA with a multiplex PCR assay. The amplified TCR beta libraries were sequenced on the Illumina HiSeq System as 87-base-pair reads. The source study handled its data this way. A later analysis counted about 76 million unique TCR beta chains across the 666 repertoires, and 9 million to 14 million of these chains were shared by at least two donors. Raw reads were error-corrected and collapsed into unique sequences with a nearest-neighbor algorithm that merged closely related sequences to remove PCR and sequencing errors. Alignment of CDR3 sequences to IMGT reference sequences was used to assign V, D and J gene segments. For a sequence to be retained, a match of at least six nucleotides was required to both a V gene segment and a J gene segment. A rearrangement was called productive if the CDR3 had no stop codons and remained in frame with V and J, and every other rearrangement was called non-productive. Following IMGT convention, CDR3 was defined as the stretch from the second conserved V-encoded cysteine up to the conserved J-encoded phenylalanine. The earlier analysis of about 590 of the donors excluded sequences that lacked an unambiguous match to a single V gene segment. An earlier analysis of roughly 590 of the donors called V segments functional above 56.7% productive rearrangements and segregating when the between-donor standard deviation exceeded 5%. To diagnose cytomegalovirus status from the catalog of TCR beta chain sequences, a statistical classification framework was built. In a later analysis, TCR nucleotide sequences were compared against IMGT/GENE-DB human TR gene sequences so that V and J genes could be assigned. The TCRdist pipeline was used in a later analysis to assign CDR3 sequences and most-parsimonious VDJ recombination scenarios. In a later analysis, every TCR beta chain was defined by the combination of its CDR3 amino acid sequence and its V-gene family, and reads without a unique V-gene family were dropped. In a later analysis, approximately 590 highly shared, low-generation-probability nucleotide sequences were removed to address suspected cross-contamination and a sequencing artifact. In a later analysis, a clonal expansion index was calculated for each public chain from normalized within-repertoire ranks of inferred template counts. Generation probabilities in a later analysis came from a VDJ recombination model fitted to out-of-frame rearrangements, and those results were checked against IGoR. Hypergeometric tests were used in a later analysis to score TCR-TCR, TCR-HLA and TCR-CMV co-occurrence, with a repertoire-size bias correction applied to the TCR pairs. In a later analysis, false discovery rates were estimated by permuting HLA or CMV assignments 20 times. In a later analysis, co-occurring TCRs were grouped using DBSCAN, and TCRdist sequence similarity was added for clustering within HLA-allele-positive subsets. Repertoires with fewer than 30,000 or more than 120,000 public chains were left out of co-occurrence clustering, as were four to six repertoires with anomalous nucleotide sharing. Not all clones reach the TCRdb copy of this immuneACCESS table, which keeps in-frame sequences only. Checked studies attribute under half of the gap to unresolved V genes and leave the rest unexplained. The D gene and trimming were derived from the DNA, and the V and J assignments and clone size from that table. The sample data list over 150,000 clones, and around 84% of these were observed just once. The ten top clones hold approximately 8% of the sample.

The material sequenced was PBMCs. This TCR came from a male donor in good health and CMV-seropositive.

The nucleotide sequence is TGTGCCAGCAGTACCTTCGGGGGGGACACTGAAGCTTTCTTT. It codes for CASSTFGGDTEAFF. The chain is assembled from TRBV28 and TRBJ1-1; 5 matching bases give a weak D call of TRBD1. From its cysteine to its phenylalanine, the CDR3 spans 14 amino acids. The read is trimmed to its CDR3 DNA, 42 bases read in frame from base 1. The junction shows trimming of 5 bases on V and 3 bases on J, plus 13 bases between the germline ends. Taken from the germline V gene, the CDR1 and CDR2 loops are MDHEN and SYDVKM. Reference TRBV28 and TRBJ1-1 proteins supply the regions before and after the CDR3; the full variable domain is: DVKVTQSSRYLVKRTGEKVFLECVQDMDHENMFWYRQDPGLGLRLIYFSYDVKMKEKGDIPEGYSVSREKKERFSLILESASTNQTSMYLCASSTFGGDTEAFFGQGTRLTVV.